The T cell receptor (beta chain) described here comes from a study of cytomegalovirus exposure and HLA in healthy donors. With 60 Vbeta and 13 Jbeta primers, the PCR was carried out. Sequencing was performed with immunoSEQ multiplex PCR; in TCRdb, only in-frame clones are kept and a portion is missing. In total, the table holds 150,000 to 200,000 clones. J gave up 1 base and V 11 bases, and 8 bases lay outside the gene matches. Germline CDR1 and CDR2: MDHEN and SYDVKM. The CDR3 contains 14 residues. The donors, nominally healthy at sampling, likely had unrecorded immune exposures. The clonotype comes from a man between 25 and 39 years old in good health and CMV-seronegative. This chain links TRBV28 with TRBJ1-3; 7 bases are a match to TRBD1. Input material: PBMCs. The chain's CDR3 is CAALQGTSGNTIYF. The CDR3 DNA follows: TGTGCCGCATTACAGGGGACTTCTGGAAACACCATATATTTT.